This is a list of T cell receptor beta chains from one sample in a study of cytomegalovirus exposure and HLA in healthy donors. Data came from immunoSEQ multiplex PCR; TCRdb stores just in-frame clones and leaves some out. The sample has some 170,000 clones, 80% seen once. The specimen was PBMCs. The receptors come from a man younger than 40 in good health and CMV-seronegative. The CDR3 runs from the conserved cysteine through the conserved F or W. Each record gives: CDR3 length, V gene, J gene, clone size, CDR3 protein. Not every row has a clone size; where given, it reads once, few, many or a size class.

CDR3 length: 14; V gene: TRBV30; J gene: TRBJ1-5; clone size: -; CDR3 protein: CAWSETGSNQPQHF
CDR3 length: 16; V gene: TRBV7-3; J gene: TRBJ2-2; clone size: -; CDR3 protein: CASSLIPGVGTGELFF
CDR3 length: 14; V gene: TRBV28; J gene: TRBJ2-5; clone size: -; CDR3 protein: CASSPEGGRETQYF
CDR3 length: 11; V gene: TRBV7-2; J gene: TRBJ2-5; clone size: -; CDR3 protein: CASSPVGTQYF
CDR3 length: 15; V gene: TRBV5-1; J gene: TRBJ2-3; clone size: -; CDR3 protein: CASLRGPSGTDTQYF
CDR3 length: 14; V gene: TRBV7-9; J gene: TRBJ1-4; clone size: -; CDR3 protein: CSSSLSRSNEKLFF
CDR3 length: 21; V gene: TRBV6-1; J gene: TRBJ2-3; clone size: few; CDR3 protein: CASTQARTSGRLGFSTDTQYF
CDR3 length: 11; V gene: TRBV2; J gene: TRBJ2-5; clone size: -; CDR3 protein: CANGDQETQYF
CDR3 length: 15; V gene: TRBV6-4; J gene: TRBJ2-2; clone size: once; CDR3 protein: CASSDSSGGPWELFF
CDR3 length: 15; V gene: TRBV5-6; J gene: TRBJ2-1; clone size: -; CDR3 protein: CASRVDTISYNEQFF
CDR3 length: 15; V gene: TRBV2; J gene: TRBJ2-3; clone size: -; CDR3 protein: CASSILAGGTDTQYF
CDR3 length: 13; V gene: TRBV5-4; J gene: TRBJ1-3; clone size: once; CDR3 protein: CASSREAGNTIYF
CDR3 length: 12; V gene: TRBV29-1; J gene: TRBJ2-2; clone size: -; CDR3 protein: CSVLGGTGELFF
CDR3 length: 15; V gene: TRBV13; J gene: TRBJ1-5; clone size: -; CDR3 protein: CASSLGWTGEQPQHF
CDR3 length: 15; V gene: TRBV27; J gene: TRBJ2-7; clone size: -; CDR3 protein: CASSSGLAGGYEQYF
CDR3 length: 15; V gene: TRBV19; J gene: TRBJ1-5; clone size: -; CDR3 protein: CASSIDLGAVRPQHF
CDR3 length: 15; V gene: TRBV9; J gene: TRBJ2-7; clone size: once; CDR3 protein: CASSVGTGHSYEQYF
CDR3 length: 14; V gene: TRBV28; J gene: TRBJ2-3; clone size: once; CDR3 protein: CASSFSPGRDTQYF
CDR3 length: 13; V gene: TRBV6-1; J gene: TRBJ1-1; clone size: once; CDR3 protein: CASSFGGNTEAFF
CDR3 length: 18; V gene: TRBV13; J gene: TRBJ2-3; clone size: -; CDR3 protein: CASSLVPLAGGDTDTQYF
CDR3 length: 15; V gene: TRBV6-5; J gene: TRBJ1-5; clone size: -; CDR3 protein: CASSSPSEQGQPQHF
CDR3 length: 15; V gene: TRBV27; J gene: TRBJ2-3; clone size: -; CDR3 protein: CASSLRQLYTDTQYF
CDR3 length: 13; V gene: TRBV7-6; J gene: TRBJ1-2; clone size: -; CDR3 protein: CASSLNSVGGYTF
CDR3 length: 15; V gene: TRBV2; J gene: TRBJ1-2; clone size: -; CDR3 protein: CASSLDRGGNYGYTF
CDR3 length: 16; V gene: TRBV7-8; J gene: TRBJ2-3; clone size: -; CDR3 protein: CASSLLGGGYGDTQYF